These T cell receptor beta chains were read from a single sample in a study of breast tumors, draining lymph nodes, adjacent tissues. TCRdb fed the multiplex PCR reads into MiXCR, producing one record per CDR3 protein. Of about 130,000 distinct CDR3 sequences detected, around 21% appear once; the ten largest clones hold 2.2%. Sample: axillary lymph node tissue. These receptors were obtained from a female donor with breast cancer. Some clones in this sample may be carry-over from other donors' samples. Both conserved end residues are trimmed from each CDR3. Each record gives: J gene, V gene, CDR3 protein.

>TRBJ1-2|TRBV29-1
SVGGLGGNSNYGYT
>TRBJ2-5|TRBV28
ASRGQVETQY
>TRBJ2-1|TRBV10-1
ASSGDPSGRSPF
>TRBJ2-7|TRBV7-9
ASSLVVTEQY
>TRBJ1-2|TRBV12-3/TRBV12-4
ASSLALWTGEGYT
>TRBJ2-3|TRBV7-3
ASSLGREGRGTQY
>TRBJ1-5|TRBV19
ASRSGGQPQH
>TRBJ1-4|TRBV2
ASTGQGLAGLF
>TRBJ1-6|TRBV2
ASSVPGQGNSPLH
>TRBJ2-1|TRBV27
ASSLSLIGTDNEQF
>TRBJ1-1|TRBV9
ASSPSPGTANTEAF
>TRBJ1-6|TRBV2
ASTNGAGGASPLH
>TRBJ2-1|TRBV20-1
SARGRLATEQF
>TRBJ2-2|TRBV7-6
ASSLDRQDTGELF
>TRBJ2-2|TRBV5-6
ASRGGNTGELF
>TRBJ2-7|TRBV20-1
SVLGSYEQY
>TRBJ2-5|TRBV7-9
ASTPRDRAETQY
>TRBJ1-6|TRBV4-1
ASSQEKRTSSPLH
>TRBJ2-5|TRBV5-4
ASSFIAGGRLRETQY
>TRBJ1-2|TRBV20-1
SARIWGYT
>TRBJ2-1|TRBV29-1
SVRGRLELLGQF
>TRBJ2-3|TRBV18
ASSLEVGADTQY
>TRBJ2-6|TRBV5-8
ASGSGASGANVLT
>TRBJ1-2|TRBV5-1
ASSLAWWGAGYT
>TRBJ1-4|TRBV11-2
ASSSLTEKLF
>TRBJ1-2|TRBV5-1
ASSYLRGNYGYT
>TRBJ2-5|TRBV15
ATSRGLEETQY
>TRBJ2-7|TRBV20-1
SARGDSYEQY
>TRBJ1-2|TRBV12-3/TRBV12-4
ASSSRRGSNYGYT
>TRBJ2-1|TRBV6-1
ASSDSYFGTEQF
>TRBJ1-6|TRBV3-1
ASSRDRGRNSPLH
>TRBJ2-1|TRBV12-3/TRBV12-4
ASSFIAGDYEQF
>TRBJ2-1|TRBV9
ASSEGLASYNEQF
>TRBJ2-7|TRBV6-1
ASVYSGSYEQY
>TRBJ2-7|TRBV20-1
SARRWLAGTSYEQY
>TRBJ1-1|TRBV20-1
SATGGMNTEAF
>TRBJ2-1|TRBV20-1
SASASGRFNEQF
>TRBJ2-3|TRBV5-5
ASGQAPRGADTQY
>TRBJ1-2|TRBV5-1
ASSPGQGWGYGYT
>TRBJ2-1|TRBV7-6
ASSLGSGAATSKQF
>TRBJ1-6|TRBV6-5
ASSYWPRVGSPLH
>TRBJ2-2|TRBV10-3
AISPGQPNTGELF